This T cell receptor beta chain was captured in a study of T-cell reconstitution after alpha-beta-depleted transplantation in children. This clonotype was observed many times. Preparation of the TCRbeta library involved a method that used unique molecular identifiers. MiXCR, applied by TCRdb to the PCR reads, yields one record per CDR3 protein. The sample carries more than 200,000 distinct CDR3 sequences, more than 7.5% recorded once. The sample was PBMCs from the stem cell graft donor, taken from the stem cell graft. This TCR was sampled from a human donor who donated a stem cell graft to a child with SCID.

The CDR3 region is CASSSQWTEAFF. The CDR3 DNA reads as TGTGCCAGCAGTTCCCAGTGGACTGAAGCTTTCTTT. The chain combines TRBV28 with TRBJ1-1; no reliable D call. CDR1 is MDHEN, CDR2 SYDVKM, per germline. The CDR3 is 12 residues long. V was cut by 4 bases and J by 5 bases, with 8 bases left in between. Looking up the rest from reference TRBV28 and TRBJ1-1 gives the full variable domain: DVKVTQSSRYLVKRTGEKVFLECVQDMDHENMFWYRQDPGLGLRLIYFSYDVKMKEKGDIPEGYSVSREKKERFSLILESASTNQTSMYLCASSSQWTEAFFGQGTRLTVV.